The TCR beta chain described here comes from a study of radiotherapy plus CTLA-4 blockade in lung cancer. The wider study: For less than 20% of patients, objective responses occurred, and just over 30% had disease control.

Note on this clone: Its target is unknown.

The ends were cut back, 4 bases at V and 5 bases at J, with 21 bases in the middle. CDR1 is SGHDT and CDR2 is YYEEEE in the germline V gene. The CDR3 extends over 16 amino acids. General study points: TCR clones of tumor origin grew in blood after radiotherapy plus ipilimumab.

Libraries were prepared by immunoSEQ multiplex PCR; TCRdb keeps only in-frame clonotypes and omits some of them. The sample contains fewer than 95,000 clones, under 90% of which appear only once. The sequence derives from a human donor with non-small cell lung cancer who had stable disease on radiotherapy plus ipilimumab. This rearrangement joins TRBV5-6 to TRBJ2-5; TRBD2 might be the D (6 bases). Sequencing used peripheral blood, obtained from a patient treated with radiotherapy plus ipilimumab. CDR3 loop: CASSLVGGGRGETQYF. The CDR3 DNA is TGTGCCAGCAGCCTGGTTGGGGGAGGCCGAGGGGAGACCCAGTACTTC.